This T cell receptor beta chain was captured by sequencing in a study of graft-versus-host responses after intestinal transplantation. This clone was detected a few times. Its antigen is not identified. Sequenced by immunoSEQ multiplex PCR; TCRdb stores in-frame clones only, minus some. Of tens of thousands of clones in the sample, 90% to 95% were seen once. CDR3 size: 13 residues. Germline lookup yields CDR1 SGHTS and CDR2 YDEGEE. Trimming left V 2 bases short and J 4 bases short, with 7 bases between. This TCR came from a human donor who received an intestinal transplant. This specimen consisted of unstimulated CD8+ T cells sorted from spleen or lymph node cells, obtained before intestinal transplant. The V call is TRBV5-8, the J call TRBJ1-5; D is uncertain. CDR3 protein: CASSLGQNQPQHF. CDR3 sequence (DNA): TGTGCCAGCAGCTTAGGTCAGAATCAGCCCCAGCATTTT.